Shown below are 13 T cell receptor beta chains from a single sample sequenced in a study of CXCR3-negative and CXCR3-positive naive CD8 T cells. These receptors' targets are unknown. General observations from the study: More hydrophobic TRB CDR3s occurred in CXCR3-positive than in CXCR3-negative naive cells.

The study made its TRB cDNA libraries by 5' RACE, adding UMI labels. No DNA is given; TCRdb re-called the 5' RACE reads and lists each CDR3 protein once. The ten top clones account for roughly 0.62%, within a sample of more than 75,000 distinct CDR3 sequences. Sequencing was carried out using naive CXCR3+ CD8+ T cells from blood. As to subset: CD45RO-CCR7+CD27+CD95- naive CD8+ T cells expressing CXCR3 (TNR3+). The receptors here all came from a human donor in good health. Some clones in this sample may be carry-over from other donors' samples.

This chain links TRBV7-8 with TRBJ2-1. Germline V gene data show CDR1 as SGHVS and CDR2 as FQNEAQ. The CDR3 is 15 amino acids. The CDR3 sequence is CASSPKASLLDEQFF.

The chain carries TRBV2 and TRBJ2-7; TCRdb picks TRBD1, but there is no DNA to check that call. Germline V CDR1 and CDR2: SNHLY, FYNNEI. This CDR3 contains 13 residues. CDR3 in amino acids: CASESGHPSEQYF.

The rearrangement links TRBV7-8 to TRBJ2-7; TCRdb outputs TRBD1, but without DNA this stays unchecked. CDR3 length: 12 amino acids. Germline loops: CDR1 SGHVS, CDR2 FQNEAQ. CDR3 protein: CACSSEGREQYF.

The chain carries TRBV15 and TRBJ2-7; the TRBD1 assignment by TCRdb is unverifiable without DNA. Germline V gives CDR1 LNHNV, CDR2 YYDKDF (reference sequence). This CDR3 region has 12 residues. CDR3: CATSGGVREQYF.

This chain connects TRBV10-3 to TRBJ2-5; TCRdb picks TRBD2, but there is no DNA to check that call. Germline V gene sequence: CDR1 ENHRY, CDR2 SYGVKD. The CDR3 sequence is 15 residues long. CDR3 residues: CAISEGVNSGETQYF.

V usage is TRBV12-3 or TRBV12-4 and J usage is TRBJ2-4; the D gene TCRdb calls, TRBD1, cannot be checked with no DNA. This CDR3 contains 14 residues. The chain's CDR3 is CASSGDSAENIQYF.

This chain connects TRBV12-3 or TRBV12-4 to TRBJ2-3. The CDR3 is 14 amino acids. CDR3 residues: CASSSGPSTDTQYF.

The chain joins TRBV5-6 to TRBJ2-7. The CDR3 runs to 14 residues. Per the germline V gene, CDR1 is SGHDT and CDR2 is YYEEEE. The CDR3: CASRLGVQDYEQYF.

The chain carries TRBV20-1 and TRBJ1-5; TCRdb's D call, TRBD1, is unchecked because there is no DNA. The V gene's germline CDR1 is DFQATT and CDR2 SNEGSKA (reference sequence). CDR3 length: 14 amino acids. The CDR3 loop reads CSARTGARNQPQHF.

The genes are TRBV7-9 and TRBJ2-5; TCRdb lists TRBD1, though no DNA is available to test this call. The length of the CDR3 is 13 residues. Germline V gene data show CDR1 as SEHNR and CDR2 as FQNEAQ (reference sequence). CDR3 sequence: CASSPSPRETQYF.

The chain recombines TRBV29-1 with TRBJ2-3; the TCRdb call, TRBD1, lacks DNA for checking. Germline CDR1 SQVTM, CDR2 ANQGSEA. The CDR3 is 16 residues long. The CDR3 sequence: CSVELTGSGFPDTQYF.

This rearrangement joins TRBV6-5 to TRBJ2-7; without DNA, the TCRdb call of TRBD1 cannot be checked. The CDR3 length is 14 residues. The germline gives CDR1 MNHEY, CDR2 SVGAGI. The CDR3 loop is CASSLPGPSYEQYF.

The chain carries TRBV15 and TRBJ2-7; TCRdb gives TRBD2 as the D gene, but with no DNA this cannot be confirmed. Germline CDR1 LNHNV, CDR2 YYDKDF (reference sequence). The CDR3 spans 18 residues. This CDR3 reads CATSKSGLAGGPGFEQYF.